One sample yielded the 20 T cell receptor beta chains listed below, sequenced in a study of OX40 agonist ivuxolimab in advanced cancers. Libraries were prepared by immunoSEQ multiplex PCR; TCRdb keeps only in-frame clonotypes and omits some of them. In the table there are about 33,000 clones, 84% of which are singletons. The sequencing used CD4+ or CD8+ T cells sorted from blood, collected in a trial of the OX40 agonist ivuxolimab. Receptors were obtained from an adult with an advanced solid tumor such as melanoma, head and neck, liver or kidney cancer.

The chain recombines TRBV27 with TRBJ2-7; TRBD1 agrees at 10 bases. The V gene's germline CDR1 is MNHEY and CDR2 SMNVEV (reference sequence). V lost 2 bases, J lost 1 base, and 14 bases stayed unmatched. The length of the CDR3 is 19 residues. For the CDR3, the DNA is TGTGCCAGCAGTTTAGTCGGGCGGACAGGGGGTGCAGTATCCTACGAGCAGTACTTC. Translated, it gives CASSLVGRTGGAVSYEQYF.

The chain is built from TRBV19 and TRBJ1-4; 9 bases map to TRBD1. This CDR3 is built from 18 residues. V gave up 7 bases and J gave up 4 bases; unmatched junction bases: 16. The V gene's germline CDR1 is LNHDA and CDR2 SQIVND (reference sequence). The DNA of the CDR3 is TGTGCCAGTACCTCTCGGGTCGGGACAGGGCTCCTTAATGAAAAACTGTTTTTT. Translated: CASTSRVGTGLLNEKLFF.

This clone turned up a few times. The chain couples TRBV30 to TRBJ1-1, with D perhaps TRBD1 (5 bases). Per germline, CDR1 GTSNPN and CDR2 SVGIG (reference sequence). This CDR3 contains 11 residues. V lost 4 bases and J 11 bases, leaving 14 bases between the germline ends. This CDR3 is CAWKGGASAFF. In nucleotides, the CDR3 is TGTGCCTGGAAGGGAGGGGCGTCGGCTTTCTTT. The full variable domain, in which reference TRBV30 and TRBJ1-1 provide the parts outside the CDR3, is SQTIHQWPATLVQPVGSPLSLECTVEGTSNPNLYWYRQAAGRGLQLLFYSVGIGQISSEVPQNLSASRPQDRQFILSSKKLLLSDSGFYLCAWKGGASAFFGQGTRLTVV.

V gene TRBV5-6 combines with J gene TRBJ1-4; 7 bases align to TRBD1. The V and J ends lost 3 bases and 6 bases, in that order; junction bases with no gene match: 5. The CDR3 extends over 14 amino acids. CDR1 SGHDT and CDR2 YYEEEE come from the germline V gene. CDR3 in amino acids: CASSSAQGHEKLFF. For the CDR3, the DNA is TGTGCCAGCAGCTCAGCACAGGGGCATGAAAAACTGTTTTTT.

The J gene is TRBJ1-1, the V gene TRBV25-1; D is possibly TRBD1 (5 bases). This CDR3 has 13 amino acids. CDR1 is MGHDK, CDR2 SYGVNS, per germline. Trimming shortened V by 3 bases and J by 4 bases, and 9 bases separated the two germline ends. The CDR3 bases are TGTGCCAGCAGTGAGCCAGGGCGCACTGAAGCTTTCTTT. It specifies CASSEPGRTEAFF. Full variable domain (outside the CDR3, taken from reference TRBV25-1 and TRBJ1-1): EADIYQTPRYLVIGTGKKITLECSQTMGHDKMYWYQQDPGMELHLIHYSYGVNSTEKGDLSSESTVSRIRTEHFPLTLESARPSHTSQYLCASSEPGRTEAFFGQGTRLTVV.

The chain has TRBV4-1 and TRBJ2-7; 7 bases are a match to TRBD2. The CDR3 extends over 16 amino acids. V dropped 4 bases and J dropped 2; count of bases not matched to a gene: 11. Germline assignment: CDR1 MGHRA and CDR2 YSYEKL. The chain's CDR3 is CASSLEGLGGTYEQYF. CDR3 in DNA: TGCGCCAGCAGCCTAGAAGGACTGGGGGGGACCTACGAGCAGTACTTC.

The V gene is TRBV19, the J gene TRBJ1-2; 8 bases line up with TRBD1. CDR3 length equals 15 residues. Germline-derived CDR1 and CDR2 are LNHDA and SQIVND (reference sequence). J was trimmed by 5 bases and V by 3 bases; bases with no gene match: 8. CDR3: CASSIGPGGDYGYTF. The CDR3 DNA follows: TGTGCCAGTAGTATCGGACCAGGGGGCGATTATGGCTACACCTTC. Supplemented by reference TRBV19 and TRBJ1-2, the full variable domain reads DGGITQSPKYLFRKEGQNVTLSCEQNLNHDAMYWYRQDPGQGLRLIYYSQIVNDFQKGDIAEGYSVSREKKESFPLTVTSAQKNPTAFYLCASSIGPGGDYGYTFGSGTRLTVV.

V gene TRBV2 combines with J gene TRBJ1-4; TRBD1 agrees at 7 bases. The CDR3 runs to 14 residues. Looked up from germline, CDR1 is SNHLY and CDR2 is FYNNEI. V lost 4 bases and J lost 7; bases outside the gene matches: 6. The DNA of the CDR3 is TGTGCCAGCAGTGTAGACAGGGCGGGTGAAAAACTGTTTTTT. Translating it yields CASSVDRAGEKLFF.

This clone showed up just a few times. The chain combines TRBV9 with TRBJ2-7; the D gene is possibly TRBD2 (6 bases). Germline-derived CDR1 and CDR2 are SGDLS and YYNGEE. The germline V and J ends were trimmed by 0 bases and 5 bases, with 15 bases remaining between them. The CDR3 spans 15 residues. This CDR3 reads CASSVAGGRADEQYF. The DNA for the CDR3 is TGTGCCAGCAGCGTAGCCGGGGGTAGGGCGGACGAGCAGTACTTC.

This chain joins TRBV27 and TRBJ1-2, with 8 bases matching TRBD1. The CDR3 consists of 15 residues. Germline loops: CDR1 MNHEY, CDR2 SMNVEV (reference sequence). V shed 4 bases, J shed 6 bases, and the junction held 10 bases outside the gene matches. As DNA, the CDR3 is TGTGCCAGCAGTTCCCTTTGGACAGGGAAGGATGGCTACACCTTC. The encoded protein is CASSSLWTGKDGYTF.

The chain employs TRBV30 and TRBJ2-7, with D perhaps TRBD2 (6 bases). The CDR3 covers 12 residues. The V and J ends lost 5 bases and 2 bases respectively, with 10 bases between them. CDR1 and CDR2 (germline): GTSNPN, SVGIG (reference sequence). CDR3 loop: CAWEAGPYEQYF. The CDR3 coding sequence is TGTGCCTGGGAAGCGGGCCCCTACGAGCAGTACTTC. The whole variable domain, remainder taken from reference TRBV30 and TRBJ2-7, is SQTIHQWPATLVQPVGSPLSLECTVEGTSNPNLYWYRQAAGRGLQLLFYSVGIGQISSEVPQNLSASRPQDRQFILSSKKLLLSDSGFYLCAWEAGPYEQYFGPGTRLTVT.

This chain links TRBV6-6 with TRBJ2-1; 8 nucleotides line up with TRBD2. The ends lost 8 bases at V and 9 bases at J; junction bases unmatched: 6. CDR3 size: 12 residues. CDR1 is MNHNY, CDR2 SVGAGI, per germline (reference sequence). Written as DNA, the CDR3 is TGTGCCAGCGCCTCAGCGGGGGTTGAGCAGTTCTTC. Protein sequence: CASASAGVEQFF.

The rearrangement joins TRBV7-8 to TRBJ2-5; TRBD1 matches 11 bases. The germline V gene encodes CDR1 SGHVS and CDR2 FQNEAQ. The CDR3 has 15 amino acids. V lost 6 bases and J lost 3; bases outside the gene matches: 6. In DNA, the CDR3 is TGTGCCAGCAGGCTGGACAGGGGGCCCGAAGAGACCCAGTACTTC. This encodes CASRLDRGPEETQYF.

The chain couples TRBV6-5 to TRBJ2-5; D possibly matches TRBD1 or TRBD2 (6 bases each). This CDR3 spans 11 amino acids. The V gene lost 2 bases and the J gene lost 10 bases, with 8 bases spanning the gap. Per the germline V gene, CDR1 is MNHEY and CDR2 is SVGAGI. The CDR3 region is CASSYGGGQYF. In nucleotides, the CDR3 is TGTGCCAGCAGTTACGGAGGGGGCCAGTACTTC.

This sequence joins TRBV6-5 and TRBJ1-1; 7 positions agree with TRBD1. Germline lookup yields CDR1 MNHEY and CDR2 SVGAGI. Losses at the gene ends were 8 bases for V and 4 bases for J; bases not matched to a gene: 10. This CDR3 contains 14 residues. The CDR3 nucleotides read TGTGCCAGCGGGGGCTTGACAGGGCGCACTGAAGCTTTCTTT. Residues: CASGGLTGRTEAFF.

CDR3 sequence (DNA): TGCGCCAGCAGAGATAGGGACACACTCCCAGATACGCAGTATTTT. Translated, it gives CASRDRDTLPDTQYF. This chain uses TRBV5-1 with TRBJ2-3, with D tentatively TRBD1 (6 bases). Between the trimmed V and J ends, which lost 5 bases and 4 bases, there was a span of 17 bases. The CDR3 is 15 residues long. CDR1 is SGHRS and CDR2 is YFSETQ in the germline V gene.

The chain recombines TRBV15 with TRBJ2-5; possible D gene TRBD2, 6 bases. The germline gives CDR1 LNHNV, CDR2 YYDKDF (reference sequence). Trimming cost V 1 base and J 2 bases, with 8 bases left between them. The CDR3 loop spans 14 amino acids. The CDR3 is CATSRVAAQETQYF. As DNA, the CDR3 is TGTGCCACCAGCAGAGTAGCGGCTCAAGAGACCCAGTACTTC.

This clone was found a few times. The genes are TRBV6-5 and TRBJ2-7; D may match TRBD1 or TRBD2 (5 bases each). From germline, CDR1 is MNHEY and CDR2 SVGAGI. The V end was cut by 5 bases, the J end by 6 bases, with 11 bases between. This CDR3 region has 12 residues. The CDR3 sequence is CASSRTRGEQYF. In DNA, the CDR3 is TGTGCCAGCAGTCGCACTAGGGGCGAGCAGTACTTC.

V and J are TRBV7-9 and TRBJ1-1; maybe TRBD1 (5 bases). Germline CDR1 reads SEHNR; CDR2 reads FQNEAQ (reference sequence). The CDR3 has 12 amino acids. V was pared by 6 bases and J by 8 bases, with 13 bases between. The CDR3 protein is CASRGTAGEAFF. The CDR3 DNA is TGTGCCAGCAGAGGGACGGCAGGAGAAGCTTTCTTT.

This sequence joins TRBV7-9 and TRBJ2-2; D gene uncertain. The CDR3 covers 13 residues. Germline V CDR1 and CDR2: SEHNR, FQNEAQ (reference sequence). V lost 5 bases to trimming and J lost 7 bases, with 11 bases between them. The CDR3 region has the DNA TGTGCCAGCAGCCCTTCCCCCAACGGGGAGCTGTTTTTT. Its protein is CASSPSPNGELFF.